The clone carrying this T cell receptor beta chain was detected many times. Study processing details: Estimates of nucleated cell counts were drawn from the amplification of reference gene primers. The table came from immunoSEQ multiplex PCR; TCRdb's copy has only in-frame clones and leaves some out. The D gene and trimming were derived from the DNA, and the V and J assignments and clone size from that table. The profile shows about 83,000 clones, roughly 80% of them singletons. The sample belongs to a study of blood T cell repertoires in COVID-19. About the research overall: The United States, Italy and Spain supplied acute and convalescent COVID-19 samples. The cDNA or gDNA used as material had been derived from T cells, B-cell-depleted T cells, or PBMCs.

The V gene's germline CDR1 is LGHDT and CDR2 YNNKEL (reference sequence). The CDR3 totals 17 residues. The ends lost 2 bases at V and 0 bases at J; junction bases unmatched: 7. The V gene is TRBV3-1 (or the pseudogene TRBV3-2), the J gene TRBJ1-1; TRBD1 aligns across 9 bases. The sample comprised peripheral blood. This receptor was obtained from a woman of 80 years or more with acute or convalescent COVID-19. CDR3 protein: CASSQRLHRGLNTEAFF. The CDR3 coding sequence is TGTGCCAGCAGCCAACGATTACACAGGGGGCTGAACACTGAAGCTTTCTTT.